This T cell receptor beta chain was retrieved from a study of cytomegalovirus exposure and HLA in healthy donors. Study-level information: Most genotyped donors, around 78% of more than 300, had Caucasian-associated genetic ancestry.

A multiplex PCR was run with 60 Vbeta primers and 13 Jbeta primers. Some clones are missing from TCRdb's copy, which holds only in-frame ones; the method was immunoSEQ multiplex PCR. The table shows 150,000 or so clones, with approximately 80% occurring only once. The V end lost 4 bases, the J end lost 3 bases, and 6 bases lay between the germline ends. The CDR3 sequence is 12 residues long. The germline CDR1 and CDR2 sequences are KGHSH and LQKENI. Study results and caveats: Cytomegalovirus-associated TCR beta chains were listed, numbering approximately 150. Links to common viral pathogens appeared, in a later analysis, for several of the most significant clusters.

To note about this clone: What it binds is unknown.

The chain uses TRBV18 and TRBJ2-5, with a possible D match to TRBD1 (5 bases). This TCR derives from a middle-aged man in good health and CMV-seropositive. The specimen was PBMCs. The CDR3 here is CASSQQEETQYF. The CDR3 DNA reads as TGTGCCAGCTCACAACAGGAAGAGACCCAGTACTTC. The full variable domain, with the rest looked up from reference TRBV18 and TRBJ2-5, is NAGVMQNPRHLVRRRGQEARLRCSPMKGHSHVYWYRQLPEEGLKFMVYLQKENIIDESGMPKERFSAEFPKEGPSILRIQQVVRGDSAAYFCASSQQEETQYFGPGTRLLVL.